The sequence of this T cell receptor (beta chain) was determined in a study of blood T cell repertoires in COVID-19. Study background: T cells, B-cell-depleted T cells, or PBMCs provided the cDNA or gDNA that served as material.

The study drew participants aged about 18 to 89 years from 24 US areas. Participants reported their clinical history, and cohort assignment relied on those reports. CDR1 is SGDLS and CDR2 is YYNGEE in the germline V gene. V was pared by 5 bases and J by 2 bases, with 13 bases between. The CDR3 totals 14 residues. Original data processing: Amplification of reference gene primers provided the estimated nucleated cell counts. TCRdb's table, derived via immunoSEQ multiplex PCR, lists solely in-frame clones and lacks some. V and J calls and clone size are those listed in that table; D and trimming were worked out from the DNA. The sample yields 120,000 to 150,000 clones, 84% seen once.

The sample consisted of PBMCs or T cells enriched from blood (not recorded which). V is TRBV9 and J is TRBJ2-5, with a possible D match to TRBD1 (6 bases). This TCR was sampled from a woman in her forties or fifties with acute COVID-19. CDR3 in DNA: TGTGCCAGCAGTCTGGGACACCTTCAAGAGACCCAGTACTTC. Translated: CASSLGHLQETQYF.